The present T cell receptor (beta chain) was sequenced within a study of T cell responses to AZD1222 COVID-19 vaccine. Study-wide findings and caveats: Donors skewed white British and female; clonal diversity was possibly underestimated. Close to half of spike-specific TCRs reportedly recognize unmutated variant regions. Spike-wide vaccine-associated CD4 TCRs dominated at 160-218 and 743-854.

The table came from immunoSEQ multiplex PCR; TCRdb's copy has only in-frame clones and leaves some out. The sample shows 180,000 or so clones, under 95% of them seen only once. Doses given second, at about 4 or about 12 weeks, were pooled. As regards this clone: What it binds is unknown.

V shed 5 bases, J shed 3 bases, and the junction held 5 bases outside the gene matches. The CDR3 consists of 14 residues. Per germline, CDR1 SGHRS and CDR2 YFSETQ. The material was peripheral blood, obtained 28 days after the second AZD1222 dose. The rearrangement joins TRBV5-1 to TRBJ2-1; TRBD2 aligns across 7 bases. The source is an adult who received the AZD1222 COVID-19 vaccine. The CDR3 DNA is TGCGCCAGCAGTGAGGCGGGGGACTACAATGAGCAGTTCTTC. Its protein is CASSEAGDYNEQFF.